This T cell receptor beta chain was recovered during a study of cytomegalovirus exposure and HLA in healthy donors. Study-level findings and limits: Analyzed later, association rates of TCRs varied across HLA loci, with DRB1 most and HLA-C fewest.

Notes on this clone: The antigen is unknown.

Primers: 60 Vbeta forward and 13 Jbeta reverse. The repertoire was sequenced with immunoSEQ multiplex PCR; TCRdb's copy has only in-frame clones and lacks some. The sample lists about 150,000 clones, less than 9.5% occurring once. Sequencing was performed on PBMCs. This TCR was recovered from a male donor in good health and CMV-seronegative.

In DNA, the CDR3 is TGTGCCAGCAGCACCACCGGGACAGGGTTCGGAGAGACCCAGTACTTC. Translation gives CASSTTGTGFGETQYF. V usage is TRBV7-9 and J usage is TRBJ2-5, with 9 bases fitting TRBD1. Germline loops: CDR1 SEHNR, CDR2 FQNEAQ (reference sequence). This CDR3 contains 16 residues. Trimming cost V 5 bases and J 4 bases; bases outside gene matches: 11.